Listed below are T cell receptor beta chains from one sample, sequenced in a study of identical twins. TCRdb recomputed calls from the 5' RACE reads with MiXCR, one row per CDR3 protein. This table holds roughly 690,000 distinct CDR3 sequences, around 5.7% found once. Sequenced input: naive T cells sorted from blood. These receptors all come from a man between 18 and 35 years old in good health. Each CDR3 is given with its conserved first and last residue.

V gene: TRBV7-9; J gene: TRBJ1-2; CDR3 length: 15; CDR3 protein: CASSLDGVGGDGYTF
V gene: TRBV7-2; J gene: TRBJ2-5; CDR3 length: 13; CDR3 protein: CASSIQGQETQYF
V gene: TRBV11-2; J gene: TRBJ1-1; CDR3 length: 13; CDR3 protein: CASSPRVFTEAFF
V gene: TRBV19; J gene: TRBJ1-5; CDR3 length: 16; CDR3 protein: CASSIEASYSNQPQHF
V gene: TRBV7-8; J gene: TRBJ2-1; CDR3 length: 20; CDR3 protein: CASSLGGGTSGRSSYNEQFF
V gene: TRBV6-1; J gene: TRBJ2-5; CDR3 length: 15; CDR3 protein: CASRAWTERPETQYF
V gene: TRBV29-1; J gene: TRBJ2-5; CDR3 length: 12; CDR3 protein: CSATGLAETQYF
V gene: TRBV5-1; J gene: TRBJ2-6; CDR3 length: 19; CDR3 protein: CASSLSTDRASSGANVLTF
V gene: TRBV27; J gene: TRBJ1-1; CDR3 length: 16; CDR3 protein: CASSSWDRGLGTEAFF
V gene: TRBV28; J gene: TRBJ2-3; CDR3 length: 16; CDR3 protein: CASTFSTGPSTDTQYF
V gene: TRBV12-3/TRBV12-4; J gene: TRBJ2-5; CDR3 length: 14; CDR3 protein: CASSQHGSRETQYF
V gene: TRBV30; J gene: TRBJ2-7; CDR3 length: 14; CDR3 protein: CAWSVPGLQGEQYF
V gene: TRBV29-1; J gene: TRBJ2-1; CDR3 length: 12; CDR3 protein: CSGGLGYNEQFF
V gene: TRBV9; J gene: TRBJ2-5; CDR3 length: 14; CDR3 protein: CASSVRTGVETQYF
V gene: TRBV20-1; J gene: TRBJ2-1; CDR3 length: 14; CDR3 protein: CSAGLSGRSYEQFF
V gene: TRBV29-1; J gene: TRBJ2-2; CDR3 length: 14; CDR3 protein: CSVEGPGVTGELFF
V gene: TRBV7-9; J gene: TRBJ2-7; CDR3 length: 17; CDR3 protein: CASSPTHSSGRANEQYF
V gene: TRBV10-3; J gene: TRBJ2-6; CDR3 length: 15; CDR3 protein: CAIKGLSSGANVLTF
V gene: TRBV5-5; J gene: TRBJ2-7; CDR3 length: 14; CDR3 protein: CASWAGTIPHEQYF
V gene: TRBV12-3/TRBV12-4; J gene: TRBJ2-1; CDR3 length: 11; CDR3 protein: CASSPLHEQFF
V gene: TRBV29-1; J gene: TRBJ1-2; CDR3 length: 14; CDR3 protein: CSVQIQGFSYGYTF
V gene: TRBV12-3/TRBV12-4; J gene: TRBJ1-1; CDR3 length: 15; CDR3 protein: CASSRQSLMNTEAFF